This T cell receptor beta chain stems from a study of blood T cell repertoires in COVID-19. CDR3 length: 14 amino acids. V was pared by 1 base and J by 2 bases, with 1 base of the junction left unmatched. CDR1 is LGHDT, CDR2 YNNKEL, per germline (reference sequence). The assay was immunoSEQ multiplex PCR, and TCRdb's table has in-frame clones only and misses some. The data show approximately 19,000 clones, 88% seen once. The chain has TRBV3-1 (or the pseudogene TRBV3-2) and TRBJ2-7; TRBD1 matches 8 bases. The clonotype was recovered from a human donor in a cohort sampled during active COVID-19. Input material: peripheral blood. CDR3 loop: CASSQGTGTYEQYF. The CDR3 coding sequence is TGTGCCAGCAGCCAAGGGACAGGGACCTACGAGCAGTACTTC.